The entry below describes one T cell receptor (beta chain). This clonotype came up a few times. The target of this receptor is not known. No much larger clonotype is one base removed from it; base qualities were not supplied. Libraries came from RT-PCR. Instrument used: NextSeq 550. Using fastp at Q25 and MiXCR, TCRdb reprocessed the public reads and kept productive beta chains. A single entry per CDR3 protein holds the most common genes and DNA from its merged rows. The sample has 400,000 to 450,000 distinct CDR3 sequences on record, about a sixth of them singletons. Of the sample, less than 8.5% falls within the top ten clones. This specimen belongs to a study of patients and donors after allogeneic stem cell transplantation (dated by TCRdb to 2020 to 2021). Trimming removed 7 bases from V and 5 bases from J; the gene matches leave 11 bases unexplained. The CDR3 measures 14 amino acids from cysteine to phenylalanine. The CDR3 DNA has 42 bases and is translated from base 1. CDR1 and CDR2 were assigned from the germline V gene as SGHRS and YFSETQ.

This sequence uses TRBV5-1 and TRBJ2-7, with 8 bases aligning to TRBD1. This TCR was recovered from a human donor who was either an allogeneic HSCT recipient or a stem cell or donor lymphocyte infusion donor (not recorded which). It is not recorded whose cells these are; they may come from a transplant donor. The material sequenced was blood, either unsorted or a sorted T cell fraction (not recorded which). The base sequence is TGCGCCAGCGGGGACGGACAGGGCGGGGACGAGCAGTACTTC. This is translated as CASGDGQGGDEQYF.